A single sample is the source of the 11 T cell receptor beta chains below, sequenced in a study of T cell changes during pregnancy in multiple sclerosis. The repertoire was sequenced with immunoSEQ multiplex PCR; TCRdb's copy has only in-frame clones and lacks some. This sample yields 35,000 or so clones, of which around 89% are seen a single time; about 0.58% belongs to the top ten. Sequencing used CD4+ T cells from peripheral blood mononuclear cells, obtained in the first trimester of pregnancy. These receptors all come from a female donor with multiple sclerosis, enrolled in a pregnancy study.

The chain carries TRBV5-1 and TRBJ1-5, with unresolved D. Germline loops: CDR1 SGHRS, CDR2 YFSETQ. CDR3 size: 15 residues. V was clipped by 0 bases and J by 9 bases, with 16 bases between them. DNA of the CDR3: TGCGCCAGCAGCTTGGAGGCAGGTCTGCGGGGGCCCCAGCATTTT. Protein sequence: CASSLEAGLRGPQHF.

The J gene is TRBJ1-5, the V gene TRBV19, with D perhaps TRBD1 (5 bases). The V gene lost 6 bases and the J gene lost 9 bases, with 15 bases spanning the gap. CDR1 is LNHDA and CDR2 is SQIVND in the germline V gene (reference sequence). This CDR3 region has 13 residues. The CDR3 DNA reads TGTGCCAGTAGCTCTTTGCAGGGTCTGCCCCAGCATTTT. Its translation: CASSSLQGLPQHF.

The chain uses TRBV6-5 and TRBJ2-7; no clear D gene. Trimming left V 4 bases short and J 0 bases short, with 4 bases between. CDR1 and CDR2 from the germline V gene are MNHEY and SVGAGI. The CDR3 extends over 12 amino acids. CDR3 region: CASSSSSYEQYF. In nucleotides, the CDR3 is TGTGCCAGCAGTTCTTCCTCCTACGAGCAGTACTTC.

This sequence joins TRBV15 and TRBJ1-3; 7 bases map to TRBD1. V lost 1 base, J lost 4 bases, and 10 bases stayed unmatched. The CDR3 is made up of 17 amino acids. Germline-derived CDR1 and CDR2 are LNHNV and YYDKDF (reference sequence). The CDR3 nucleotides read TGTGCCACCAGCAGAGGAGGTTTTTGGGACAGAGGAAACACCATATATTTT. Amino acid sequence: CATSRGGFWDRGNTIYF.

This CDR3 is CASSNRTSGRAPNTGELFF. The CDR3 bases are TGCGCCAGCAGCAACAGGACTAGCGGGAGGGCGCCGAACACCGGGGAGCTGTTTTTT. V gene TRBV5-1 combines with J gene TRBJ2-2; 15 bases line up with TRBD2. Germline CDR1 is SGHRS and CDR2 is YFSETQ. The CDR3 covers 19 residues. Germline trimming cut 4 bases from V and 0 bases from J; bases unmatched to any gene: 7. Drawing the rest from reference TRBV5-1 and TRBJ2-2, the complete variable domain is KAGVTQTPRYLIKTRGQQVTLSCSPISGHRSVSWYQQTPGQGLQFLFEYFSETQRNKGNFPGRFSGRQFSNSRSEMNVSTLELGDSALYLCASSNRTSGRAPNTGELFFGEGSRLTVL.

The CDR3 nucleotides read TGTGCCAGCAGTGGAGGACTAGCGGGAGGATTAGAGACCCAGTACTTC. Translated: CASSGGLAGGLETQYF. The rearrangement uses TRBV6-1 and TRBJ2-5, with 14 bases aligning to TRBD2. Per germline, CDR1 MNHNS and CDR2 SASEGT. V was clipped by 4 bases and J by 4 bases; unmatched bases: 5. The CDR3 is made up of 16 amino acids.

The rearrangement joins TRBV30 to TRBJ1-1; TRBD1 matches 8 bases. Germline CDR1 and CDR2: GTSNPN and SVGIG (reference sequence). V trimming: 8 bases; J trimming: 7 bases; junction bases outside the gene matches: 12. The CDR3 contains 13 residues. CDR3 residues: CARRQGPGLEAFF. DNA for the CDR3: TGTGCCCGTAGACAGGGGCCAGGCCTTGAAGCTTTCTTT.

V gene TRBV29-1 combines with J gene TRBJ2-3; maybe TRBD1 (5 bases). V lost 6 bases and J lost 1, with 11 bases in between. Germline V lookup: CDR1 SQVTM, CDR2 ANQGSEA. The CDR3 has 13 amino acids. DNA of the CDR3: TGCAGCGTAGAGGAGACAGGCACAGATACGCAGTATTTT. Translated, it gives CSVEETGTDTQYF.

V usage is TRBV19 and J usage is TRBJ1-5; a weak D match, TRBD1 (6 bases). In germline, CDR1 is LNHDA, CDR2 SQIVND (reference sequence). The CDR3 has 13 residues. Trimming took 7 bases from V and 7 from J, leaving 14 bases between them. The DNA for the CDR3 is TGTGCCAGTACGGGGGGCCAAGCCCAGCCCCAGCATTTT. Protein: CASTGGQAQPQHF. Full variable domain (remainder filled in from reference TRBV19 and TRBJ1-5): DGGITQSPKYLFRKEGQNVTLSCEQNLNHDAMYWYRQDPGQGLRLIYYSQIVNDFQKGDIAEGYSVSREKKESFPLTVTSAQKNPTAFYLCASTGGQAQPQHFGDGTRLSIL.

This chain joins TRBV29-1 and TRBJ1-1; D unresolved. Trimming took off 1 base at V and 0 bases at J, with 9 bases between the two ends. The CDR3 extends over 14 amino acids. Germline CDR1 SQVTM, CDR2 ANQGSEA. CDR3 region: CSVEVYSVNTEAFF. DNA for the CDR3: TGCAGCGTTGAAGTTTATAGTGTGAACACTGAAGCTTTCTTT.

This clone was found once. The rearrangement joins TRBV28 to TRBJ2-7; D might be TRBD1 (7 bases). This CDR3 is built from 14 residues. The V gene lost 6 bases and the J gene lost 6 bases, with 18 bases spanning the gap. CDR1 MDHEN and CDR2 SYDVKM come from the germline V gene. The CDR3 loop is CASRTYRGSGEQYF. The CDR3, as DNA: TGTGCCAGCAGGACATACAGGGGTAGCGGCGAGCAGTACTTC. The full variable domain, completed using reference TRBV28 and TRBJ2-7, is DVKVTQSSRYLVKRTGEKVFLECVQDMDHENMFWYRQDPGLGLRLIYFSYDVKMKEKGDIPEGYSVSREKKERFSLILESASTNQTSMYLCASRTYRGSGEQYFGPGTRLTVT.